This entry concerns a single T cell receptor (beta chain). What it binds is not known. 13 Jbeta primers and 60 Vbeta primers were used for the PCR. Sequencing was performed with immunoSEQ multiplex PCR; in TCRdb, only in-frame clones are kept and a portion is missing. The table lists approximately 260,000 clones, roughly 81% of them singletons. These data belong to a study of cytomegalovirus exposure and HLA in healthy donors. Study-level points and caveats: Earlier findings revealed that most TCR beta V segments proved productive either about 90% or about 30% of the time. Most subjects' HLA-A and HLA-B alleles were reportedly predicted from TCR beta sequences.

This CDR3 comprises 12 residues. Trimming cost V 3 bases and J 5 bases, with 7 bases left between them. Germline loops: CDR1 SGDLS, CDR2 YYNGEE. Material for sequencing was PBMCs. The chain has TRBV9 and TRBJ2-3; no reliable D call. The origin of this receptor is a woman aged 40 to 55 in good health and CMV-seropositive. DNA of the CDR3: TGTGCCAGCAGCGGCCTCGGAGATACGCAGTATTTT. Translating gives CASSGLGDTQYF.